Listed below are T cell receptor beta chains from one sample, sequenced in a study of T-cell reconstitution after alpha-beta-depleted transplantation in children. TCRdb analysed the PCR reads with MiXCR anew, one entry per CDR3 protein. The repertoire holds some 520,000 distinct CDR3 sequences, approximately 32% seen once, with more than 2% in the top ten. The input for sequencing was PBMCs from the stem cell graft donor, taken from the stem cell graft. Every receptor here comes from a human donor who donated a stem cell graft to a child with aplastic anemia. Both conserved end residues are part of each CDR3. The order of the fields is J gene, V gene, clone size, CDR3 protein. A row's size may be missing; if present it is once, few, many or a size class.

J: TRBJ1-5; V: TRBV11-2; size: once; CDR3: CASSLDGGDQPQHF
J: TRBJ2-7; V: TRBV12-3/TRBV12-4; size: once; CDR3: CASSLSGLHSYEQYF
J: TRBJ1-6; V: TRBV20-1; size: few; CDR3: CSASRANNSPLHF
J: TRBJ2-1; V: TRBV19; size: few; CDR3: CASRHPQANEQFF
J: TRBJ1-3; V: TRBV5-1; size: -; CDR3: CASSQTTGRTGNTIYF
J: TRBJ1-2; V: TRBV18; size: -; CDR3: CASSPPPEGDGYTF
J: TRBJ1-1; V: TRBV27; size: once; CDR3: CASSRIGTGNTEAFF
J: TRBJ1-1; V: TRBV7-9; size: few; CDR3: CASSSYQGGGTEAFF
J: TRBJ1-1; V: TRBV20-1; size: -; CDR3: CSVPRVGAIPEAFF
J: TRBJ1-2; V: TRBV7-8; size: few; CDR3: CASSLGTALIVGYTF
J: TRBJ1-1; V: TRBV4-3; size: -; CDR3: CASRYGGTNTEAFF